The rows below give T cell receptor beta chains drawn from one sample of a study of post-analysis software for immune sequencing data. TCRdb called the PCR reads again in MiXCR, with one record for every CDR3 protein. The table lists 250,000 to 300,000 distinct CDR3 sequences, 30% to 45% of them singletons, with roughly 4.8% in the top ten. The material sequenced was blood. The receptors stem from a girl between 5 and 17 years old with multiple sclerosis. The CDR3 runs from the conserved cysteine through the conserved F or W. Fields, in order: J gene, clone size, D gene, V gene, CDR3 protein, CDR3 DNA. A D gene is named only where the DNA matches it firmly. The size entry is marked missing in some rows and otherwise reads once, few, many or a size class.

TRBJ2-1	many	TRBD2	TRBV28	CASTPWGGEGYNEQFF	TGTGCCAGCACTCCCTGGGGCGGGGAGGGCTACAATGAGCAGTTCTTC
TRBJ2-1	many	.	TRBV12-3/TRBV12-4	CASSPLRARPEQFF	TGTGCCAGCAGCCCTTTGAGGGCTAGACCCGAGCAGTTCTTC
TRBJ2-1	many	TRBD2	TRBV6-2/TRBV6-3	CASRRLAGYNEQFF	TGTGCCAGCAGGCGACTAGCGGGCTACAATGAGCAGTTCTTC
TRBJ1-2	many	.	TRBV13	CASSPDRFWGYGYTF	TGTGCCAGCAGCCCGGACAGATTTTGGGGCTATGGCTACACCTTC
TRBJ1-5	many	TRBD1	TRBV20-1	CSAGTGHNQPQHF	TGCAGTGCCGGGACAGGGCACAATCAGCCCCAGCATTTT
TRBJ2-3	many	TRBD2	TRBV7-2	CASSFQAGLAVDTQYF	TGTGCCAGCAGCTTCCAAGCGGGGCTTGCGGTAGATACGCAGTATTTT
TRBJ1-2	.	.	TRBV6-5	CASSYDNLNYGYTF	TGTGCCAGCAGTTACGATAACTTAAACTATGGCTACACCTTC
TRBJ1-5	.	.	TRBV2	CASSEGNNQPRHF	TGTGCCAGCAGTGAAGGGAATAATCAGCCCCGGCATTTT
TRBJ2-2	.	TRBD1	TRBV5-1	CASSLGQAANTGELFF	TGCGCCAGCAGCTTAGGACAGGCGGCGAACACCGGGGAGCTGTTTTTT
TRBJ2-1	few	.	TRBV5-6	CASSLALAGMYNEQFF	TGTGCCAGCAGCTTGGCCCTGGCGGGGATGTACAATGAGCAGTTCTTC
TRBJ2-1	.	TRBD2	TRBV7-2	CASSSGTSVNEQFF	TGTGCCAGCAGTTCCGGGACTAGCGTCAATGAGCAGTTCTTC
TRBJ2-7	.	TRBD1	TRBV12-3/TRBV12-4	CASRPGQIYEQYF	TGTGCCAGCAGACCGGGACAGATCTACGAGCAGTACTTC
TRBJ2-7	.	TRBD2	TRBV13	CASSWGTSGYEQYF	TGTGCCAGCAGCTGGGGGACTAGCGGTTACGAGCAGTACTTC
TRBJ2-5	few	TRBD1	TRBV6-6	CASSRGYRETQYF	TGTGCCAGCAGCAGGGGGTACCGCGAGACCCAGTACTTC
TRBJ2-1	many	.	TRBV9	CASSVRQEAVEQFF	TGTGCCAGCAGCGTCAGACAGGAGGCGGTTGAGCAGTTCTTC
TRBJ2-5	.	TRBD2	TRBV10-3	CAISDTGGGEETQYF	TGTGCCATCAGTGACACCGGGGGAGGGGAAGAGACCCAGTACTTC
TRBJ2-5	.	TRBD2	TRBV7-2	CASSPWRSGGAGETQYF	TGTGCCAGCAGCCCCTGGAGGAGCGGGGGGGCGGGAGAGACCCAGTACTTC
TRBJ2-7	few	.	TRBV20-1	CSASLLARGPSEQYF	TGCAGTGCTAGCCTACTAGCGAGGGGGCCCTCCGAGCAGTACTTC
TRBJ1-4	many	TRBD1	TRBV5-1	CASSWMGQGNEKLFF	TGCGCCAGCAGCTGGATGGGACAGGGGAATGAAAAACTGTTTTTT
TRBJ2-7	.	TRBD2	TRBV20-1	CSARRSSGPAYEQYF	TGCAGTGCTAGACGCTCTAGCGGGCCTGCCTACGAGCAGTACTTC
TRBJ1-6	many	.	TRBV5-6	CASSFAGVGNSPLHF	TGTGCCAGCAGCTTCGCGGGTGTCGGGAATTCACCCCTCCACTTT
TRBJ1-2	many	TRBD1	TRBV19	CASSGQGYGYTF	TGTGCCAGCAGCGGACAGGGCTATGGCTACACCTTC
TRBJ2-2	few	.	TRBV6-1	CASSERGHTGELFF	TGTGCCAGCAGTGAACGGGGTCACACCGGGGAGCTGTTTTTT
TRBJ2-5	.	.	TRBV12-3/TRBV12-4	CASSLWSSGSQETQYF	TGTGCCAGCAGTTTATGGTCGAGTGGCAGCCAAGAGACCCAGTACTTC
TRBJ2-5	.	TRBD1	TRBV5-1	CASSGRQGNDHGSKETQYF	TGCGCCAGCAGCGGTAGACAGGGGAACGATCATGGGTCAAAGGAGACCCAGTACTTC
TRBJ1-2	few	.	TRBV10-2	CASSSREGPYGYTF	TGCGCCAGCAGTTCCCGGGAGGGTCCCTATGGCTACACCTTC
TRBJ1-3	.	.	TRBV5-1	CASSGGGNTIYF	TGCGCCAGCAGCGGCGGAGGAAACACCATATATTTT
TRBJ1-5	.	.	TRBV27	CASSLSGGNNQPQHF	TGTGCCAGCAGTTTATCGGGGGGGAACAATCAGCCCCAGCATTTT
TRBJ2-7	.	.	TRBV18	CASSPQWNEQYF	TGTGCCAGCTCACCGCAGTGGAACGAGCAGTACTTC
TRBJ2-1	.	.	TRBV7-2	CASSLGALTYSEQFF	TGTGCCAGCAGCTTAGGTGCGTTGACTTACAGTGAGCAGTTCTTC
TRBJ2-6	many	.	TRBV27	CASSGWANVLTF	TGTGCCAGCAGCGGCTGGGCCAACGTCCTGACTTTC
TRBJ1-2	few	.	TRBV20-1	CSADPLDSHGYTF	TGCAGTGCTGACCCCCTGGACAGCCACGGCTACACCTTC
TRBJ2-7	.	.	TRBV4-1	CASSQGGRYEQYF	TGCGCCAGCAGCCAAGGGGGTCGGTACGAGCAGTACTTC
TRBJ1-1	.	.	TRBV5-6	CASSVEGPGTEAFF	TGTGCCAGCAGCGTCGAGGGGCCAGGGACTGAAGCTTTCTTT
TRBJ1-4	.	.	TRBV7-8	CASSLTDATNEKLFF	TGTGCCAGCAGCTTGACAGACGCAACTAATGAAAAACTGTTTTTT
TRBJ1-3	.	.	TRBV14	CASSQQGGSGNTIYF	TGTGCCAGCAGCCAGCAGGGAGGCTCTGGAAACACCATATATTTT
TRBJ1-2	many	.	TRBV7-2	CASSRNQGTLYYGYTF	TGTGCCAGCAGCCGAAACCAGGGTACCCTTTACTATGGCTACACCTTC
TRBJ2-2	few	.	TRBV12-3/TRBV12-4	CASSLGSNIGELFF	TGTGCCAGCAGTTTAGGGTCCAACATCGGGGAGCTGTTTTTT
TRBJ2-7	many	.	TRBV7-2	CASSRSGSVYEQYF	TGTGCCAGCAGTCGTTCGGGGTCCGTCTACGAGCAGTACTTC
TRBJ1-2	many	TRBD1	TRBV4-1	CASSQAGTADYGYTF	TGCGCCAGCAGCCAGGCGGGGACAGCCGACTATGGCTACACCTTC
TRBJ2-1	many	TRBD1	TRBV24-1	CATGTGELEQFF	TGTGCCACCGGGACAGGGGAATTAGAGCAGTTCTTC
TRBJ2-6	many	.	TRBV3-1	CASSQEGTSTSGANVLTF	TGTGCCAGCAGCCAAGAAGGGACAAGCACGTCTGGGGCCAACGTCCTGACTTTC
TRBJ2-1	many	.	TRBV10-3	CAISRAGEAYNEQFF	TGTGCCATCAGTCGCGCAGGGGAGGCCTACAATGAGCAGTTCTTC
TRBJ2-5	few	.	TRBV7-3	CASALRPQETQYF	TGTGCCAGCGCTTTGAGACCTCAAGAGACCCAGTACTTC
TRBJ2-3	many	.	TRBV4-1	CASSQGLTFTDTQYF	TGCGCCAGCAGCCAAGGTTTAACTTTCACAGATACGCAGTATTTT
TRBJ2-5	few	.	TRBV12-3/TRBV12-4	CASSPRYEQYF	TGTGCCAGCAGTCCTCGTTATGAGCAGTACTTC
TRBJ2-1	many	.	TRBV5-1	CASRVPHYNEQFF	TGCGCCAGCAGGGTGCCGCACTACAATGAGCAGTTCTTC
TRBJ2-3	.	.	TRBV18	CASSSNSGPDTQYF	TGTGCCAGCTCATCGAACTCAGGGCCAGATACGCAGTATTTT
TRBJ1-6	few	.	TRBV7-2	CASSNPTGSNSPLHF	TGTGCCAGCAGCAATCCCACAGGGTCGAATTCACCCCTCCACTTT
TRBJ2-5	many	.	TRBV5-1	CASSLEWGQETQYF	TGCGCCAGCAGCTTGGAGTGGGGGCAGGAGACCCAGTACTTC
TRBJ2-3	many	TRBD2	TRBV24-1	CATSDSAGSSGGPDTQYF	TGTGCCACCAGTGATTCTGCAGGGTCTAGCGGGGGGCCGGATACGCAGTATTTT
TRBJ2-7	.	TRBD2	TRBV7-2	CASSLARTGGGSYEQYF	TGTGCCAGCAGCTTAGCGCGGACCGGCGGGGGCTCCTACGAGCAGTACTTC
TRBJ2-3	many	.	TRBV15	CATSLGGPGTDTQYF	TGTGCCACCAGCCTTGGAGGGCCCGGGACAGATACGCAGTATTTT
TRBJ1-4	many	TRBD1	TRBV20-1	CSARTGGSEKLFF	TGCAGTGCGAGGACAGGGGGCTCTGAAAAACTGTTTTTT
TRBJ1-1	.	TRBD1	TRBV4-2	CASSPLTGGESEAFF	TGTGCCAGCAGCCCCCTGACAGGGGGCGAGAGTGAAGCTTTCTTT
TRBJ1-1	few	.	TRBV29-1	CSATGHRMNTEAFF	TGCAGCGCGACGGGACACCGCATGAACACTGAAGCTTTCTTT
TRBJ2-1	once	.	TRBV9	CASSAASQGPYNEQFF	TGTGCCAGCAGCGCAGCTTCGCAGGGCCCTTACAATGAGCAGTTCTTC
TRBJ2-1	few	.	TRBV5-1	CASASWGEPEQFF	TGCGCCAGCGCTTCTTGGGGGGAGCCTGAGCAGTTCTTC
TRBJ1-3	few	.	TRBV5-1	CASSLATGLPSPTGNTIYF	TGCGCCAGCAGCTTGGCGACAGGATTACCCTCTCCTACTGGAAACACCATATATTTT
TRBJ1-1	.	.	TRBV20-1	CSVPGTLNTEAFF	TGCAGTGTGCCCGGGACCTTGAACACTGAAGCTTTCTTT